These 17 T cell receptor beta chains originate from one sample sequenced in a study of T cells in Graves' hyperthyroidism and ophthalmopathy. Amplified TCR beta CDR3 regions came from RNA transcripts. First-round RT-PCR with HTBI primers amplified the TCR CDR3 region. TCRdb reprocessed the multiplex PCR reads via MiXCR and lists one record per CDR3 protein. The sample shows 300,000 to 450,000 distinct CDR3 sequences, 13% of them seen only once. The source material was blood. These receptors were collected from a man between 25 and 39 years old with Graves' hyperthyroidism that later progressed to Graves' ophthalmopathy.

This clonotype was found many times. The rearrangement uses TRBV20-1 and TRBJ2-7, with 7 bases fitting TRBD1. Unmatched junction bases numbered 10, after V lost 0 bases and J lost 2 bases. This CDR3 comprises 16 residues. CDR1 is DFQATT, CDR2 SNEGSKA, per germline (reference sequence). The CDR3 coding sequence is TGCAGTGCTAGAGATGCCCGACAGGGCCCAGCCTACGAGCAGTACTTC. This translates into CSARDARQGPAYEQYF.

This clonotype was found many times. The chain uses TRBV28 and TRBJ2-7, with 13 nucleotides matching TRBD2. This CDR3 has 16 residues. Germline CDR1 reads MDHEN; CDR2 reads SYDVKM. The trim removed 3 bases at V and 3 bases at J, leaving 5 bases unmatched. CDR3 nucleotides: TGTGCCAGCAGTTTCACTAGCGGGGGGGCCTTCTACGAGCAGTACTTC. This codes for CASSFTSGGAFYEQYF.

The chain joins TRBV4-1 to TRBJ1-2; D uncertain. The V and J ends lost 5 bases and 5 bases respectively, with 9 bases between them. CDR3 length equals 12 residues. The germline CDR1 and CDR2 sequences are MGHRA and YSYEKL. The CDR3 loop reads CASSAAGYGYTF. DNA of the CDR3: TGCGCCAGCAGCGCTGCGGGGTATGGCTACACCTTC.

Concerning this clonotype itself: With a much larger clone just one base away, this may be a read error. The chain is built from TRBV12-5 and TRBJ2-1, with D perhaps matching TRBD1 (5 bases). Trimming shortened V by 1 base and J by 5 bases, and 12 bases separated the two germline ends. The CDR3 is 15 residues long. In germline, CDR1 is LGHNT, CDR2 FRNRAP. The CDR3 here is CASGLGGLFDNEQFF. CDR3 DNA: TGTGCTAGTGGTTTGGGGGGCCTCTTCGACAATGAGCAGTTCTTC.

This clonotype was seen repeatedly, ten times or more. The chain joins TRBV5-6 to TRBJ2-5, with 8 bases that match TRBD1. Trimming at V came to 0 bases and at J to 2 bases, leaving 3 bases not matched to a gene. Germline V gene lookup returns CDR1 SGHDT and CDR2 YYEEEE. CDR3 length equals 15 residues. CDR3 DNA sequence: TGTGCCAGCAGCTTGGGGACAGGGCTGCAAGAGACCCAGTACTTC. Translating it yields CASSLGTGLQETQYF.

The CDR3, as DNA: TGTGCCAGCAGAGGCGGGGGTCCCACTACGCAGTATTTT. It codes for CASRGGGPTTQYF. The chain recombines TRBV6-1 with TRBJ2-3; 7 positions match TRBD2. With V trimmed by 6 bases and J by 8 bases, 8 bases remained unmatched. CDR1 and CDR2 (germline): MNHNS, SASEGT. The CDR3 spans 13 residues.

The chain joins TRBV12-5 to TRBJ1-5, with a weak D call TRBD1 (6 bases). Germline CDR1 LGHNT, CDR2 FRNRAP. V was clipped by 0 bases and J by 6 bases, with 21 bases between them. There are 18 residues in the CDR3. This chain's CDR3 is CASGLVLGAGEGTQPQHF. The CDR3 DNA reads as TGTGCTAGTGGTTTGGTACTGGGGGCCGGGGAAGGAACTCAGCCCCAGCATTTT.

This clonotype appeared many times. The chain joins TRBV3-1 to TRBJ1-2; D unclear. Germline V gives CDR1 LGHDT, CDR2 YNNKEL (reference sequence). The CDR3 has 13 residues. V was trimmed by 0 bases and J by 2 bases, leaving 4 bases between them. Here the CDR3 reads CASSQDRNYGYTF. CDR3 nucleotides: TGTGCCAGCAGCCAAGACAGGAACTATGGCTACACCTTC.

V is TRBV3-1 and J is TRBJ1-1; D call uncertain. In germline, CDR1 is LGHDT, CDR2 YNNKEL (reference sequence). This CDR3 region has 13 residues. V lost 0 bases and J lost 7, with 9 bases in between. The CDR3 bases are TGTGCCAGCAGCCAAGAGGGGTCAGTTGAAGCTTTCTTT. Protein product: CASSQEGSVEAFF.

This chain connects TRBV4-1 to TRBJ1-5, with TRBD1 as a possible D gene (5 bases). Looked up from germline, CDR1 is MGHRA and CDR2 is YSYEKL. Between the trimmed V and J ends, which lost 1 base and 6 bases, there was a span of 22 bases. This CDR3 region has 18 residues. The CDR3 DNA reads TGCGCCAGCAGCCAAGGACGGGCTCGGGGCAGGGTGGCTCAGCCCCAGCATTTT. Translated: CASSQGRARGRVAQPQHF.

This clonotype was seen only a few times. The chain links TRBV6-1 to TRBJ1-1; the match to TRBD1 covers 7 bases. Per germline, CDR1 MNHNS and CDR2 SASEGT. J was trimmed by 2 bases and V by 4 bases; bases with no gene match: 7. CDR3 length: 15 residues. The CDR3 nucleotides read TGTGCCAGCAGTGCCTCGGACAGGACCAACACTGAAGCTTTCTTT. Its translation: CASSASDRTNTEAFF.

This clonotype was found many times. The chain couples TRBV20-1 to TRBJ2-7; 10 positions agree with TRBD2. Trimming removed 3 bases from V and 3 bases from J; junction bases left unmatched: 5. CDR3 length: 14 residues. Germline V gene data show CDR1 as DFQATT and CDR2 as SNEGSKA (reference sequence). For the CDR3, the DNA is TGCAGTGCTAGTGGTTTAGCGGGGGGCTACGAGCAGTACTTC. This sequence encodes CSASGLAGGYEQYF.

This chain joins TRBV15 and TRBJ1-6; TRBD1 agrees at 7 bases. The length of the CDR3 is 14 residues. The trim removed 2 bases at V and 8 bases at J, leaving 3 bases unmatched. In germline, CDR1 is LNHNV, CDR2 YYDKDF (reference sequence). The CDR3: CATSRSGGDSPLHF. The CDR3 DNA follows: TGTGCCACCAGCAGATCAGGGGGTGATTCACCCCTCCACTTT.

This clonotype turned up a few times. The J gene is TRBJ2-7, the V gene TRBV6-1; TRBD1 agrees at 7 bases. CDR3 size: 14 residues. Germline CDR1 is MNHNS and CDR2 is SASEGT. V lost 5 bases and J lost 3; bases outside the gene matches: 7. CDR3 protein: CASSRGDRVYEQYF. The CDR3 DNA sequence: TGTGCCAGCAGTCGCGGAGACAGGGTCTACGAGCAGTACTTC.

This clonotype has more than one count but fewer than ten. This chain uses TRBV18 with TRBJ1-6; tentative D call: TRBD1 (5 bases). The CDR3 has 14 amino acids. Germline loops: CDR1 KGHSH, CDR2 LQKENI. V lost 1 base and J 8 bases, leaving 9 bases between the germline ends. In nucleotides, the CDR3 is TGTGCCAGCTCACCACAGGGAGGGGATTCACCCCTCCACTTT. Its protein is CASSPQGGDSPLHF. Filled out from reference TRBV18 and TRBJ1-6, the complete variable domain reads NAGVMQNPRHLVRRRGQEARLRCSPMKGHSHVYWYRQLPEEGLKFMVYLQKENIIDESGMPKERFSAEFPKEGPSILRIQQVVRGDSAAYFCASSPQGGDSPLHFGNGTRLTVT.

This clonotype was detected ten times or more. The CDR3 sequence is CASSLSAGGVETQYF. CDR3 nucleotide sequence: TGTGCCAGCAGCCTTTCAGCGGGGGGAGTCGAGACCCAGTACTTC. The chain uses TRBV5-6 and TRBJ2-5; TRBD2 agrees at 9 bases. V shed 4 bases and J 5 bases; nucleotides not matched to a gene: 9. From germline, CDR1 is SGHDT and CDR2 YYEEEE. This CDR3 is built from 15 residues.

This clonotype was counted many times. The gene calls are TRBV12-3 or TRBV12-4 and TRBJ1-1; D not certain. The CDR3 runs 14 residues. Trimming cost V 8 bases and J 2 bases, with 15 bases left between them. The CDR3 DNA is TGTGCCAGCCAAACGACCGGGGTCAACACTGAAGCTTTCTTT. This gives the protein CASQTTGVNTEAFF.